The 29 T cell receptor beta chains below all came from one sample that was sequenced in a study of post-analysis software for immune sequencing data. Study-wide results and limits: Four to six TRBV segments were significantly more frequent in patients than in controls. TRBV5-6, TRBV5-1 and TRBV20-1 were among these segments.

Their target antigens are unknown. Prepared TCR beta cDNA libraries contained unique molecular identifiers. TCRdb re-derived calls from the PCR reads in MiXCR, one entry per CDR3 protein. The repertoire has about 200,000 distinct CDR3 sequences, 25% to 35% of them found once; the top ten carry roughly 3.5%. The sequencing sample was made of blood. These TCRs come from a girl aged 2 to 17 with multiple sclerosis.

As regards this clonotype: A much larger clone sits a single nucleotide away, making a read error possible. In DNA, the CDR3 is TGCAGCGTCTCCAACCGGGAGACTAATGAAAAACTGTTTTTT. This encodes CSVSNRETNEKLFF. The J gene is TRBJ1-4, the V gene TRBV29-1, with no clear D. Per germline, CDR1 SQVTM and CDR2 ANQGSEA. The CDR3 spans 14 residues. Trimming removed 6 bases at V and 2 bases at J, with 13 bases between.

The rearrangement links TRBV5-1 to TRBJ2-2; 7 nucleotides match TRBD1. The CDR3 spans 17 residues. The germline gives CDR1 SGHRS, CDR2 YFSETQ. Losses at the gene ends were 0 bases for V and 1 base for J; bases not matched to a gene: 6. The CDR3 reads CASSLGRGGQNTGELFF. In nucleotides, the CDR3 is TGCGCCAGCAGCTTGGGAAGAGGGGGCCAGAACACCGGGGAGCTGTTTTTT.

The chain joins TRBV29-1 to TRBJ2-7; 11 bases are shared with TRBD1. The CDR3 is 15 residues long. Unmatched junction bases numbered 7, after V lost 6 bases and J lost 0 bases. From germline, CDR1 is SQVTM and CDR2 ANQGSEA. This CDR3 reads CSVGQGASSSYEQYF. The CDR3 nucleotides read TGCAGCGTCGGACAGGGGGCCAGCAGCTCCTACGAGCAGTACTTC.

In this sample, this clonotype turned up once. The chain carries TRBV20-1 and TRBJ2-7, with a weak D call TRBD1 (6 bases). The assigned J gene may be wrong: the sequence end matches TRBJ2-4 better. This CDR3 has 13 residues. Germline V gene sequence: CDR1 DFQATT, CDR2 SNEGSKA (reference sequence). Here the CDR3 DNA reads TGCAGTGCCAAAGACAGGCTAAGGGACATTCAGTACTTC. This codes for CSAKDRLRDIQYF.

This clonotype was seen repeatedly, ten times or more. The V gene is TRBV29-1, the J gene TRBJ2-7, with D uncertain. The CDR3 consists of 14 residues. The V end was cut by 0 bases, the J end by 2 bases, with 11 bases between. Germline V gene data show CDR1 as SQVTM and CDR2 as ANQGSEA. The CDR3 loop reads CSVEELGSPYEQYF. CDR3 in DNA: TGCAGCGTTGAAGAGCTTGGCAGTCCCTACGAGCAGTACTTC.

This clonotype was found many times. This chain joins TRBV7-2 and TRBJ1-5; D might be TRBD1 (6 bases). Trimming shortened V by 5 bases and J by 6 bases, and 17 bases separated the two germline ends. The CDR3 length is 15 residues. Germline V gene lookup returns CDR1 SGHTA and CDR2 FQGNSA. CDR3 loop: CASSPRGGLVQPQHF. In DNA form, the CDR3 reads TGTGCCAGCAGCCCAAGGGGGGGCTTAGTTCAGCCCCAGCATTTT.

The chain links TRBV6-5 to TRBJ1-2, with TRBD1 matching over 9 bases. J was trimmed by 7 bases and V by 6 bases; bases with no gene match: 6. There are 13 residues in the CDR3. Germline V gene lookup returns CDR1 MNHEY and CDR2 SVGAGI. The CDR3 coding sequence is TGTGCCAGCAGGGGGACAGGGTGGGTTGGCTACACCTTC. Translating it yields CASRGTGWVGYTF.

Worth noting for this clonotype: Compared with germline, one end of the junction differs, possibly owing to a read error. V gene TRBV3-1 combines with J gene TRBJ1-1; tentative D call: TRBD1 (6 bases). The CDR3 contains 14 residues. Germline CDR1 reads LGHDT; CDR2 reads YNNKEL (reference sequence). In nucleotides, the CDR3 is TGTGTCAGCAGCCAACAGGGTGATCACACTGAAGCTTTCTTT. Translating it yields CVSSQQGDHTEAFF. Based on the CDR3 plus reference TRBV3-1 and TRBJ1-1, the full variable domain is DTAVSQTPKYLVTQMGNDKSIKCEQNLGHDTMYWYKQDSKKFLKIMFSYNNKELIINETVPNRFSPKSPDKAHLNLHINSLELGDSAVYFCVSSQQGDHTEAFFGQGTRLTVV.

The J gene is TRBJ2-7, the V gene TRBV5-1; 7 nucleotides agree with TRBD2. This CDR3 is built from 14 residues. CDR1 is SGHRS, CDR2 YFSETQ, per germline. J was trimmed by 4 bases and V by 1 base; bases with no gene match: 5. The CDR3 sequence: CASSLLGGKYEQYF. CDR3 DNA sequence: TGCGCCAGCAGCTTGTTGGGAGGGAAATACGAGCAGTACTTC.

The chain links TRBV29-1 to TRBJ2-3; D is possibly TRBD2 (5 bases). V gave up 3 bases and J gave up 3 bases, with 7 bases separating them. CDR1 is SQVTM and CDR2 is ANQGSEA in the germline V gene. This CDR3 contains 12 residues. The CDR3 nucleotides are TGCAGCGTTGAGTCGGGGACAGATACGCAGTATTTT. The encoded protein is CSVESGTDTQYF.

As concerns this clonotype: A read error may explain this, as a much larger clone is one base away. The rearrangement uses TRBV7-2 and TRBJ1-2, with D uncertain. From germline, CDR1 is SGHTA and CDR2 FQGNSA. Between the trimmed V and J ends, which lost 4 bases and 2 bases, there was a span of 11 bases. CDR3 size: 14 residues. This CDR3 is CASSSVVANYGYTF. The CDR3 DNA is TGTGCCAGCAGCTCAGTAGTGGCAAACTATGGCTACACCTTC.

This clonotype was counted many times. This chain links TRBV24-1 with TRBJ2-1, with 10 bases fitting TRBD1. This CDR3 is built from 15 residues. Germline trimming cut 4 bases from V and 9 bases from J; bases unmatched to any gene: 8. The germline V gene has CDR1 KGHDR and CDR2 SFDVKD. The CDR3 sequence: CATSDRDRGSGEQFF. The CDR3 DNA reads as TGTGCCACCAGTGACAGGGACAGGGGTTCGGGTGAGCAGTTCTTC.

This clonotype was seen a few times. The J gene is TRBJ2-3, the V gene TRBV5-1; D not certain. CDR1 and CDR2 from the germline V gene are SGHRS and YFSETQ. CDR3 length equals 15 residues. V dropped 0 bases and J dropped 1 base, with 9 bases sitting between them. For the CDR3, the DNA is TGCGCCAGCAGCTTGGCCTCTAGAGGCACAGATACGCAGTATTTT. Its translation: CASSLASRGTDTQYF.

The DNA of the CDR3 is TGTGCCAGCAGCCAAAGAAACCAGGAGGGAGGCTATGGCTACACCTTC. It specifies CASSQRNQEGGYGYTF. This chain uses TRBV3-1 with TRBJ1-2; D gene unclear. Germline CDR1 LGHDT, CDR2 YNNKEL (reference sequence). V was pared by 2 bases and J by 4 bases, with 17 bases between. The CDR3 contains 16 residues.

As concerns this clonotype: It may be a read error: a sequence one base away is much more abundant. V is TRBV20-1 and J is TRBJ1-2; perhaps TRBD1 as D (6 bases). This CDR3 spans 15 amino acids. Looked up from germline, CDR1 is DFQATT and CDR2 is SNEGSKA (reference sequence). V was trimmed by 1 base and J by 9 bases, leaving 21 bases between them. DNA for the CDR3: TGCAGTGCTAGAGTCCGACAGGCCAGTTGGTATAGCTACACCTTC. It yields the protein CSARVRQASWYSYTF.

There are a few counts of this clonotype. V gene TRBV2 combines with J gene TRBJ1-1, with TRBD1 matching over 9 bases. The ends lost 6 bases at V and 7 bases at J; junction bases unmatched: 12. This CDR3 is 15 amino acids long. Germline V gene lookup returns CDR1 SNHLY and CDR2 FYNNEI. CDR3 in amino acids: CASRQSGTGYGEAFF. CDR3 nucleotides: TGTGCCAGCAGACAATCCGGGACAGGGTATGGTGAAGCTTTCTTT.

This clonotype showed up many times. The rearrangement uses TRBV7-9 and TRBJ2-7, with D uncertain. CDR3 length: 13 amino acids. Germline assignment: CDR1 SEHNR and CDR2 FQNEAQ (reference sequence). The V and J ends lost 10 bases and 0 bases respectively, with 13 bases between them. CDR3 in DNA: TGTGCCATCAGGTCCCAGAGCTCCTACGAGCAGTACTTC. Its protein is CAIRSQSSYEQYF.

The chain has TRBV24-1 and TRBJ2-1; possibly TRBD2 for D (5 bases). Germline CDR1 KGHDR, CDR2 SFDVKD. V dropped 0 bases and J dropped 13 bases, with 21 bases sitting between them. The CDR3 is made up of 16 amino acids. The CDR3 DNA is TGTGCCACCAGTGATTTGCGGGAAGAGCCTAAAGAGACCCAGTTCTTC. Its protein is CATSDLREEPKETQFF.

The V and J genes are TRBV15 and TRBJ2-2; D ambiguous. The CDR3 runs 15 residues. V was pared by 0 bases and J by 4 bases, with 9 bases between. Per the germline V gene, CDR1 is LNHNV and CDR2 is YYDKDF (reference sequence). Here the CDR3 DNA reads TGTGCCACCAGCAGAGATCAACCGGGCACCGGGGAGCTGTTTTTT. It specifies CATSRDQPGTGELFF.

The count of this clonotype is one. A much larger clone lies a single base off, so this may be a read error. The chain uses TRBV28 and TRBJ2-1; no definite D call. The J call is uncertain, as TRBJ2-7 better fits the DNA end. The germline CDR1 and CDR2 sequences are MDHEN and SYDVKM. The CDR3 is 15 amino acids. CDR3 DNA sequence: TGTGCCAGCAGTTCGGTAGTTGAATCCTACAATGAGCAGTACTTC. Its protein is CASSSVVESYNEQYF.

The gene calls are TRBV3-1 and TRBJ1-1, with 7 bases aligning to TRBD1. The CDR3 is 14 amino acids. V lost 3 bases, J lost 4 bases, and 5 bases stayed unmatched. CDR1 LGHDT and CDR2 YNNKEL come from the germline V gene (reference sequence). CDR3 amino acids: CASSQRQGLTEAFF. The CDR3, as DNA: TGTGCCAGCAGCCAGAGACAGGGTCTCACTGAAGCTTTCTTT.

This clonotype was seen many times. Mismatch with germline at one junction end may stem from a read error. J is TRBJ2-5 and V is TRBV27, with 9 nucleotides matching TRBD2. Looked up from germline, CDR1 is MNHEY and CDR2 is SMNVEV (reference sequence). The CDR3 is made up of 13 amino acids. The CDR3 region has the DNA TGCGCCAGCAGCCGAAGCGGGGGGGAGACCCAGTACTTC. Its translation: CASSRSGGETQYF.

The chain uses TRBV5-1 and TRBJ2-2, with D maybe TRBD1 (5 bases). CDR3 length: 16 residues. The germline CDR1 and CDR2 sequences are SGHRS and YFSETQ. V lost 3 bases and J 5 bases, leaving 17 bases between the germline ends. For the CDR3, the DNA is TGCGCCAGCAGCTCGACAGCATCTGAGATGACCGGGGAGCTGTTTTTT. Translated, it gives CASSSTASEMTGELFF.

This clonotype has ten or more counts. The gene calls are TRBV20-1 and TRBJ2-4; D possibly corresponds to TRBD1 (5 bases). Germline values: CDR1 DFQATT, CDR2 SNEGSKA (reference sequence). V was shortened by 3 bases and J by 4 bases, with 7 bases between the two germline ends. CDR3 length: 12 amino acids. CDR3 residues: CSASDSKNIQYF. The CDR3 nucleotides are TGCAGTGCTAGTGACAGTAAAAACATTCAGTACTTC.

V and J are TRBV20-1 and TRBJ2-7; TRBD2 matches 9 bases. V lost 3 bases, J lost 8 bases, and 14 bases stayed unmatched. The V gene's germline CDR1 is DFQATT and CDR2 SNEGSKA (reference sequence). The CDR3 runs to 15 residues. The CDR3 region has the DNA TGCAGTGCTAGGGTTCCCCGCGGGGGGGTGGGCAAGCAGTACTTC. This translates into CSARVPRGGVGKQYF.

Notes on this clonotype: A read error may be the cause here, since a much bigger clone is one base away. The gene calls are TRBV3-1 and TRBJ2-1; 8 nucleotides line up with TRBD2. Germline lookup yields CDR1 LGHDT and CDR2 YNNKEL (reference sequence). This CDR3 is 14 amino acids long. CDR3: CTSRGGRAYNEQFF. Here the CDR3 DNA reads TGTACCAGTCGGGGGGGCCGGGCCTACAATGAGCAGTTCTTC.

This clonotype was observed at least ten times. This rearrangement joins TRBV2 to TRBJ2-7, with D possibly TRBD2 on 5 matching bases. Per the germline V gene, CDR1 is SNHLY and CDR2 is FYNNEI. Trimming removed 1 base at V and 8 bases at J, with 9 bases between. The CDR3 is made up of 12 amino acids. CDR3 coding DNA: TGTGCCAGCAGTGAAGATGCTAGCAAGCAGTACTTC. Translation: CASSEDASKQYF.

In its sample, this clonotype was seen many times. The chain's CDR3 is CSAGGGAYEQYF. The DNA of the CDR3 is TGCAGTGCCGGTGGGGGGGCCTACGAGCAGTACTTC. The rearrangement uses TRBV20-1 and TRBJ2-7, with 7 nucleotides matching TRBD2. The CDR3 has 12 residues. Germline V gene lookup returns CDR1 DFQATT and CDR2 SNEGSKA (reference sequence). V shed 6 bases, J shed 2 bases, and the junction held 4 bases outside the gene matches.

Concerning this clonotype itself: A much larger clone lies a single base off, so this may be a read error. The chain couples TRBV28 to TRBJ2-7, with 9 positions matching TRBD2. This CDR3 contains 14 residues. CDR1 and CDR2 from the germline V gene are MDHEN and SYDVKM. The CDR3 protein is CASSKPGLAHEQHF. CDR3 sequence (DNA): TGTGCCAGCAGTAAACCGGGACTAGCTCACGAGCAGCACTTC.